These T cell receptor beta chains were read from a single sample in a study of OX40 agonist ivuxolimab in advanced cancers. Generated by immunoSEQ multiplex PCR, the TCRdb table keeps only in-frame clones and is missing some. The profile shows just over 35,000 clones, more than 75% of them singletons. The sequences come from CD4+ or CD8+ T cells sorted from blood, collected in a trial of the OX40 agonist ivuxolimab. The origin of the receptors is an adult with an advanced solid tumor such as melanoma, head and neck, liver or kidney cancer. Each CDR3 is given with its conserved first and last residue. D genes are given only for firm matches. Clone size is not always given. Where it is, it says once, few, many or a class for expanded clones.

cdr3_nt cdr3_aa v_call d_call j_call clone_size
TGTGCCAGCAGTACGGACAGGAAGATCAATGGCTACACCTTC CASSTDRKINGYTF TRBV6-5 TRBD1 TRBJ1-2 NA
TGTGCCAGCGCTATGGGGGGGGGTAGCAATCAGCCCCAGCATTTT CASAMGGGSNQPQHF TRBV2 NA TRBJ1-5 NA
TGTGCCAGCAGGCACAGGGAGAGGGGTACCGGGGAGCTGTTTTTT CASRHRERGTGELFF TRBV2 NA TRBJ2-2 NA
TGTGCCAGCAGCTTAGGTCTAGGGGGGACGGACGAGCAGTACTTC CASSLGLGGTDEQYF TRBV7-6 NA TRBJ2-7 NA
TGCGCCAGCAGCTTATCCGGGCGGTATAATTCACCCCTCCACTTT CASSLSGRYNSPLHF TRBV5-1 NA TRBJ1-6 NA
TGTGCCAGCAGCCAAGGTCCCGGGACACAACAAAACATTCAGTACTTC CASSQGPGTQQNIQYF TRBV4-2 NA TRBJ2-4 NA
TGTGCCAGCAGGTCTTCGAGTGTACTAGCAGGAGATACGCAGTATTTT CASRSSSVLAGDTQYF TRBV11-2 NA TRBJ2-3 NA
TGTGCCAGCAGGCTGACAGTACGGGAGCTGTTTTTT CASRLTVRELFF TRBV7-9 NA TRBJ2-2 NA
TGTGCCAGCAGCTTTTGGGAGACCCAGTACTTC CASSFWETQYF TRBV7-2 NA TRBJ2-5 NA
TGTGCCAGCAGCGAACAGGGAGTGGTCTACAATGAGCAGTTCTTC CASSEQGVVYNEQFF TRBV10-3 NA TRBJ2-1 NA
TGTGCCTGGGACAGGACGAACACTGAAGCTTTCTTT CAWDRTNTEAFF TRBV30 NA TRBJ1-1 few
TGTGCCAGCAGCTACCTAGCGGGGGGGTACAATGAGCAGTTCTTC CASSYLAGGYNEQFF TRBV7-2 TRBD2 TRBJ2-1 NA
TGTGCCAGCTCATCGGACAGGGGGCACAATGAGCAGTTCTTC CASSSDRGHNEQFF TRBV18 TRBD1 TRBJ2-1 NA
TGTGCCAGCAGTGGAGGGTGGCAGGGGAACAATCAGCCCCAGCATTTT CASSGGWQGNNQPQHF TRBV6-1 NA TRBJ1-5 NA
TGTGCCAGCAGTTTGGCAGGGAGCTATGGCTACACCTTC CASSLAGSYGYTF TRBV27 NA TRBJ1-2 NA
TGTGCCAGCAGCGGACAGGGGGCCAACGTCCTGACTTTC CASSGQGANVLTF TRBV9 NA TRBJ2-6 once
TGTGCTTCTCACCGGGATGGGGACACCGGGGAGCTGTTTTTT CASHRDGDTGELFF TRBV12-5 NA TRBJ2-2 NA
TGTGCCAGCAGCTCTCTACTAGCGGGGGGCACAGATACGCAGTATTTT CASSSLLAGGTDTQYF TRBV5-6 TRBD2 TRBJ2-3 NA
TGTGCCAGTAGATTCCGGGACAGTGAAGCTTTCTTT CASRFRDSEAFF TRBV19 TRBD1 TRBJ1-1 NA
TGTGCCATCAGTGAGTCCCGATTAGCCAAAAACATTCAGTACTTC CAISESRLAKNIQYF TRBV10-3 NA TRBJ2-4 NA
TGTGCCAGTAGTATCGGCGGAAGAAGCAATCAGCCCCAGCATTTT CASSIGGRSNQPQHF TRBV19 NA TRBJ1-5 NA
TGTGCCAGTCGGGCAGGGTTGTACGAGCAGTACTTC CASRAGLYEQYF TRBV6-1 NA TRBJ2-7 NA
TGTGCCAGCAGCTTCAAGGATATCTCACCCCTCCACTTT CASSFKDISPLHF TRBV5-4 NA TRBJ1-6 NA
TGCGCCAGCAGTCAATTGACAGCTAATCAGCCCCAGCATTTT CASSQLTANQPQHF TRBV23-1 NA TRBJ1-5 NA
TGTGCCAGCAGCTTCACAGGCCCTTTAATCACCGGGGAGCTGTTTTTT CASSFTGPLITGELFF TRBV7-8 NA TRBJ2-2 NA
TGTGCCAGCAGCTACGGAGTCCGAGAGACCCAGTACTTC CASSYGVRETQYF TRBV7-8 NA TRBJ2-5 NA
TGTGCCAGCAGCTTAATCGGGACCTACAATGAGCAGTTCTTC CASSLIGTYNEQFF TRBV7-2 NA TRBJ2-1 once
TGTGCCAGCAGCTTCGAATACGAGCAGTACTTC CASSFEYEQYF TRBV7-6 NA TRBJ2-7 NA
TGTGCCAGCCAAACTCGGGTTGGAAACACCATATATTTT CASQTRVGNTIYF TRBV7-2 NA TRBJ1-3 NA
TGTGCCAGCAGCTTACGTGAAGTTCCGAAGCAGTTCTTC CASSLREVPKQFF TRBV7-9 NA TRBJ2-1 NA
TGTGCCAGCAGCTTGGGTGGGATCGGGAACACCGGGGAGCTGTTTTTT CASSLGGIGNTGELFF TRBV5-6 NA TRBJ2-2 NA
TGTGCCAGCAGCTTCGACAGCAAGAACACTGAAGCTTTCTTT CASSFDSKNTEAFF TRBV7-9 NA TRBJ1-1 NA
TGCGCCACCCCTCGTGGGAACGACACTGAAGCTTTCTTT CATPRGNDTEAFF TRBV10-1 NA TRBJ1-1 NA
TGTGCCAGCAGTGAAGGAGATTTGGGGGGCTACACCTTC CASSEGDLGGYTF TRBV25-1 NA TRBJ1-2 NA
TGTGCCAGTAGTACGCCCGCGGGGGGCCGTTCGACTGAAGCTTTCTTT CASSTPAGGRSTEAFF TRBV19 NA TRBJ1-1 NA
TGTGCCAGCAGTAAAGACAGAGAAAAACTGTTTTTT CASSKDREKLFF TRBV2 NA TRBJ1-4 NA
TGTGCCAGCAGCTTGGGACATAACACTGAAGCTTTCTTT CASSLGHNTEAFF TRBV5-6 NA TRBJ1-1 NA
TGTGCCAGCAGCTTAGTAGTCTGGGAGACCCAGTACTTC CASSLVVWETQYF TRBV7-9 NA TRBJ2-5 NA
TGCGCCAGCAGTGGGCTAGCGGGGGTTGGTGAGCAGTTCTTC CASSGLAGVGEQFF TRBV10-1 TRBD2 TRBJ2-1 NA
TGTGCCAGCACCCAGTACACCTACGAGCAGTACTTC CASTQYTYEQYF TRBV2 NA TRBJ2-7 NA
TGTGCCAGCAGCCCGATGCAGGGGGGTGGCTACACCTTC CASSPMQGGGYTF TRBV7-9 TRBD1 TRBJ1-2 once
TGCGCCAGCAGTGAGTCGAGGGCGGCCTACGAGCAGTACTTC CASSESRAAYEQYF TRBV10-1 NA TRBJ2-7 few
TGTGCCAGCAGCCAACAAGGGACGTCTACCCTTCTGGGAGACATTCAGTACTTC CASSQQGTSTLLGDIQYF TRBV7-9 NA TRBJ2-4 NA
TGTGCCATCCGTGAGGGGAACGCCGGGGAGCTGTTTTTT CAIREGNAGELFF TRBV10-3 NA TRBJ2-2 NA
TGCGCCAGCAGCTCCAGGGGGATTCTTTACACAGATACGCAGTATTTT CASSSRGILYTDTQYF TRBV5-1 TRBD1 TRBJ2-3 NA
TGTGCCATCAGTGAGTCGACAGGGTTTAGGGATGAGCAGTTCTTC CAISESTGFRDEQFF TRBV10-3 TRBD1 TRBJ2-1 NA
TGCAGCGTGATACGGGACAGGGGTGAAAAACTGTTTTTT CSVIRDRGEKLFF TRBV29-1 TRBD1 TRBJ1-4 few
TGTGCCAGCAGCTTTTCCGTGATAACTGAAGCTTTCTTT CASSFSVITEAFF TRBV27 NA TRBJ1-1 NA
TGTGCCAGTAGTGTTTGGGGCCGGAAGGTCTACGAGCAGTACTTC CASSVWGRKVYEQYF TRBV19 NA TRBJ2-7 NA
TGTGCCAGCAGCTTGTCCGGGGCCCTTGATGAGCAGTTCTTC CASSLSGALDEQFF TRBV7-9 NA TRBJ2-1 NA
TGTGCCAGCAGCGTAGGATCAGGGAGAGAGGGTACTGAAGCCTTCTTT CASSVGSGREGTEAFF TRBV9 NA TRBJ1-1 NA
TGTGCCAGCAGTGATCTCCTAGACAGCAATCAGCCCCAGCATTTT CASSDLLDSNQPQHF TRBV6-1 NA TRBJ1-5 NA
TGTGCCAGCAGCTACCTCAATTCACCCCTCCACTTT CASSYLNSPLHF TRBV5-8 NA TRBJ1-6 NA
TGTGCCAGCAGCCAAGTCCGGAACACTGAAGCTTTCTTT CASSQVRNTEAFF TRBV4-2 NA TRBJ1-1 once
TGTGCCAGTAGTAATGGGGCCTATGGCTACACCTTC CASSNGAYGYTF TRBV19 NA TRBJ1-2 NA
TGTGCCAGCAGTTCCCCGACAGGGAAGTCCTACGAGCAGTACTTC CASSSPTGKSYEQYF TRBV28 TRBD1 TRBJ2-7 NA
TGTGCCAGCAGTTCTCCCCACCTGAACACTGAAGCTTTCTTT CASSSPHLNTEAFF TRBV6-5 NA TRBJ1-1 NA